These 18 T cell receptor beta chains share one sample of origin, sequenced in a study of blood T cell repertoires in COVID-19. The repertoire was sequenced with immunoSEQ multiplex PCR; TCRdb's copy has only in-frame clones and lacks some. This sample has 150,000 to 200,000 clones, with about 75% found just once. Sequenced material: peripheral blood. Receptor source: a woman between 50 and 59 years old with active or convalescent COVID-19.

The chain links TRBV6-2 or TRBV6-3 to TRBJ2-5; the D gene is possibly TRBD1 (6 bases). Trimming stripped 4 bases from V and 0 bases from J, with 15 bases between. This CDR3 region has 16 residues. Germline loops: CDR1 MNHEY, CDR2 SVGEGT. The CDR3 DNA follows: TGTGCCAGCAGTTCTCGACAGGTGAAGCACCAAGAGACCCAGTACTTC. Translated: CASSSRQVKHQETQYF.

This chain connects TRBV7-9 to TRBJ2-3, with 10 nucleotides matching TRBD1. This CDR3 is 15 amino acids long. The germline V gene encodes CDR1 SEHNR and CDR2 FQNEAQ (reference sequence). The J segment lost 2 bases and the V segment lost 4 bases, leaving 3 bases of the junction unmatched. The CDR3 loop reads CASSWGQGLTDTQYF. CDR3 coding DNA: TGTGCCAGCAGCTGGGGACAGGGGCTCACAGATACGCAGTATTTT.

V gene TRBV30 combines with J gene TRBJ1-6; perhaps TRBD1 as D (6 bases). The germline CDR1 and CDR2 sequences are GTSNPN and SVGIG (reference sequence). The CDR3 is 12 amino acids. Deletions cut 3 bases from V and 7 bases from J, with 7 bases between. The CDR3 sequence: CAWSTGNSPLHF. The CDR3 DNA reads as TGTGCCTGGAGCACAGGGAATTCACCCCTCCACTTT.

This chain uses TRBV7-2 with TRBJ1-5; no definite D call. Germline lookup yields CDR1 SGHTA and CDR2 FQGNSA. V was shortened by 5 bases and J by 8 bases, with 10 bases between the two germline ends. CDR3 length: 12 amino acids. DNA of the CDR3: TGTGCCAGCAGCGTAGACATGAAGCCCCAGCATTTT. Translating gives CASSVDMKPQHF.

The rearrangement links TRBV7-8 to TRBJ1-3; possible D gene TRBD1, 6 bases. V lost 1 base, J lost 2 bases, and 6 bases lay in between. The CDR3 has 14 residues. Germline V gene lookup returns CDR1 SGHVS and CDR2 FQNEAQ. CDR3 residues: CASSLGTAGNTIYF. The DNA for the CDR3 is TGTGCCAGCAGCTTAGGGACAGCTGGAAACACCATATATTTT.

Only one count was recorded for this clone. V gene TRBV27 combines with J gene TRBJ1-2, with TRBD1 matching 8 bases. V was clipped by 7 bases and J by 3 bases; unmatched bases: 13. The CDR3 is made up of 16 amino acids. Germline V gene data show CDR1 as MNHEY and CDR2 as SMNVEV (reference sequence). In DNA form, the CDR3 reads TGTGCCAGCAAAAGGGACAGGTCGTGGGTTTACTATGGCTACACCTTC. The encoded protein is CASKRDRSWVYYGYTF.

The gene calls are TRBV28 and TRBJ1-6, with 7 bases fitting TRBD1. The germline V gene encodes CDR1 MDHEN and CDR2 SYDVKM. The CDR3 spans 14 residues. V shed 6 bases, J shed 5 bases, and the junction held 4 bases outside the gene matches. The chain's CDR3 is CASSSGTDNSPLHF. CDR3 nucleotide sequence: TGTGCCAGCAGCTCCGGGACAGATAATTCACCCCTCCACTTT.

The V gene is TRBV6-1, the J gene TRBJ2-1; 10 bases map to TRBD2. Germline CDR1 reads MNHNS; CDR2 reads SASEGT. This CDR3 contains 15 residues. After removal of 1 base from V and 5 bases from J, the junction contained 2 bases not matched to a gene. The chain's CDR3 is CASSEEGLANNEQFF. The CDR3 DNA reads TGTGCCAGCAGTGAAGAGGGACTAGCGAACAATGAGCAGTTCTTC.

CDR3 bases: TGTGCTAGTGGTTTGGGAACTGGACTAGCGGGGGAGCGTCAAGAGACCCAGTACTTC. It is translated as CASGLGTGLAGERQETQYF. This chain connects TRBV12-5 to TRBJ2-5; 13 positions match TRBD2. CDR1 and CDR2 from the germline V gene are LGHNT and FRNRAP. V lost 1 base to trimming and J lost 2 bases; unmatched junction nucleotides: 10. This CDR3 region has 19 residues.

This clone appeared a few times. The chain combines TRBV28 with TRBJ2-7; D remains unclear. CDR1 is MDHEN, CDR2 SYDVKM, per germline. V shed 3 bases and J shed 0 bases, with 18 bases lying between them. The CDR3 length is 17 residues. The CDR3 region has the DNA TGTGCCAGCAGTTTCTCGGGTTGGTACGGATCCTCCTACGAGCAGTACTTC. Amino acid sequence: CASSFSGWYGSSYEQYF.

In this sample, this clone turned up once. This chain uses TRBV6-5 with TRBJ1-1; no clear D. The CDR3 is 13 amino acids. Germline V gene data show CDR1 as MNHEY and CDR2 as SVGAGI. Trimming shortened V by 5 bases and J by 2 bases, and 9 bases separated the two germline ends. The CDR3 nucleotides read TGTGCCAGCAGTCCCACAGCTAACACTGAAGCTTTCTTT. It specifies CASSPTANTEAFF.

The chain couples TRBV18 to TRBJ2-5; unclear D gene. This CDR3 is 14 amino acids long. CDR1 and CDR2 (germline): KGHSH, LQKENI. Trimming cost V 0 bases and J 5 bases, with 10 bases left between them. The CDR3 sequence: CASSPPWSDETQYF. CDR3 DNA: TGTGCCAGCTCACCACCATGGAGCGACGAGACCCAGTACTTC.

This chain connects TRBV6-2 or TRBV6-3 to TRBJ2-1; D uncertain. With 5 bases removed from V and 0 bases from J, the gap between germline ends came to 14 bases. This CDR3 has 16 amino acids. CDR1 MNHEY and CDR2 SVGEGT come from the germline V gene. The CDR3 loop reads CASSTVNAGSYNEQFF. DNA for the CDR3: TGTGCCAGCAGTACCGTGAACGCCGGCTCCTACAATGAGCAGTTCTTC.

This clone appeared a single time. This chain joins TRBV6-5 and TRBJ2-7; D may be TRBD1 (5 bases). The CDR3 runs to 12 residues. V lost 6 bases and J lost 1, with 7 bases in between. The germline CDR1 and CDR2 sequences are MNHEY and SVGAGI. The CDR3 DNA follows: TGTGCCAGCAGCGACAGTTCCTACGAGCAGTACTTC. This codes for CASSDSSYEQYF.

The J gene is TRBJ2-3, the V gene TRBV7-2; D is unclear. The germline V and J ends were trimmed by 3 bases and 2 bases, with 9 bases remaining between them. The CDR3 has 14 residues. Germline assignment: CDR1 SGHTA and CDR2 FQGNSA. The CDR3 loop is CASSFGDTTDTQYF. Here the CDR3 DNA reads TGTGCCAGCAGCTTCGGAGATACCACAGATACGCAGTATTTT.

This clone was seen only a few times. The chain couples TRBV12-3 or TRBV12-4 to TRBJ1-2; 9 nucleotides match TRBD1. Trimming removed 6 bases from V and 8 bases from J; junction bases left unmatched: 7. This CDR3 contains 13 residues. Here the CDR3 reads CASSPDRGWGYTF. The DNA of the CDR3 is TGTGCCAGCAGCCCGGACAGGGGATGGGGCTACACCTTC.

The rearrangement uses TRBV7-9 and TRBJ2-7; 7 nucleotides match TRBD1. With V trimmed by 1 base and J by 0 bases, 0 bases remained unmatched. Germline V gene data show CDR1 as SEHNR and CDR2 as FQNEAQ (reference sequence). The CDR3 runs 14 residues. The CDR3: CASSLDRGSYEQYF. Written as DNA, the CDR3 is TGTGCCAGCAGCTTAGACAGGGGCTCCTACGAGCAGTACTTC. Full variable domain (outside the CDR3, taken from reference TRBV7-9 and TRBJ2-7): DTGVSQNPRHKITKRGQNVTFRCDPISEHNRLYWYRQTLGQGPEFLTYFQNEAQLEKSRLLSDRFSAERPKGSFSTLEIQRTEQGDSAMYLCASSLDRGSYEQYFGPGTRLTVT.

This clone occurred once. The rearrangement joins TRBV5-8 to TRBJ1-1; D ambiguous. V was pared by 4 bases and J by 0 bases, with 13 bases between. Germline CDR1 is SGHTS and CDR2 is YDEGEE. The CDR3 runs to 15 residues. The chain's CDR3 is CASSPSRHMNTEAFF. CDR3 sequence (DNA): TGTGCCAGCAGCCCGTCCCGTCACATGAACACTGAAGCTTTCTTT. The full variable domain, its missing parts supplied by reference TRBV5-8 and TRBJ1-1, is EAGVTQSPTHLIKTRGQQATLRCSPISGHTSVYWYQQALGLGLQFLLWYDEGEERNRGNFPPRFSGRQFPNYSSELNVNALELEDSALYLCASSPSRHMNTEAFFGQGTRLTVV.